The 21 T cell receptor beta chains in this list originate from one sample, sequenced in a study of cytomegalovirus exposure and HLA in healthy donors. Amplification used 60 Vbeta primers and 13 Jbeta primers. Repertoires were generated with immunoSEQ multiplex PCR, while TCRdb's copy carries only in-frame clones and drops some. Seen here are 150,000 to 200,000 clones, 82% observed once, and the top ten hold more than 0.5%. What was sequenced was PBMCs. All receptors derive from a woman in her forties or fifties in good health and CMV-seronegative.

This clone was found once. This chain joins TRBV7-2 and TRBJ1-3, with TRBD1 matching 10 bases. J lost 2 bases, V lost 5 bases, and 3 bases had no gene match. The CDR3 consists of 15 residues. Per the germline V gene, CDR1 is SGHTA and CDR2 is FQGNSA. CDR3 loop: CASSEGQGAGNTIYF. The CDR3 bases are TGTGCCAGCAGCGAAGGACAGGGGGCTGGAAACACCATATATTTT.

The genes are TRBV4-1 and TRBJ2-1; 13 positions agree with TRBD2. The CDR3 runs to 18 residues. V shed 1 base and J 4 bases; nucleotides not matched to a gene: 7. Germline V CDR1 and CDR2: MGHRA, YSYEKL. The DNA for the CDR3 is TGCGCCAGCAGCCAAGGAGGACTAGCGGGAGCCCTTTACAATGAGCAGTTCTTC. Its translation: CASSQGGLAGALYNEQFF.

This chain joins TRBV6-5 and TRBJ2-5, with 8 bases lining up with TRBD1. This CDR3 comprises 14 residues. CDR1 is MNHEY and CDR2 is SVGAGI in the germline V gene. V trimming: 6 bases; J trimming: 2 bases; junction bases outside the gene matches: 5. The DNA of the CDR3 is TGTGCCAGCAGCCCTAGGGACAGGCAAGAGACCCAGTACTTC. Protein: CASSPRDRQETQYF.

This clone was recorded a few times. This chain connects TRBV7-8 to TRBJ1-5; D is uncertain. There are 19 residues in the CDR3. Germline CDR1 and CDR2: SGHVS and FQNEAQ. Trimming cost V 5 bases and J 0 bases, with 23 bases left between them. The CDR3 nucleotides read TGTGCCAGCAGCCCGTATATAGTACCTCCGCCGAATAGCAATCAGCCCCAGCATTTT. Amino acids: CASSPYIVPPPNSNQPQHF.

The CDR3 nucleotides read TGTGCCAGCAGCTCCACCCAGCGGAGAGACAATGAGCAGTTCTTC. Translated: CASSSTQRRDNEQFF. V and J are TRBV6-5 and TRBJ2-1, with a tentative D call TRBD2 (5 bases). The CDR3 extends over 15 amino acids. Per germline, CDR1 MNHEY and CDR2 SVGAGI. Trimming shortened V by 6 bases and J by 5 bases, and 17 bases separated the two germline ends.

The genes are TRBV28 and TRBJ2-7, with 12 bases identical to TRBD2. The CDR3 runs 17 residues. With V trimmed by 4 bases and J by 1 base, 8 bases remained unmatched. Germline V gene lookup returns CDR1 MDHEN and CDR2 SYDVKM. The CDR3 region is CASSSSASGRGSYEQYF. The CDR3 coding sequence is TGTGCCAGCAGTTCCAGCGCTAGCGGGAGGGGGTCCTACGAGCAGTACTTC.

The CDR3 reads CASSPNLAGGGAQYF. The CDR3 nucleotides read TGTGCCAGCAGTCCTAATTTAGCGGGAGGGGGGGCCCAGTACTTC. V and J are TRBV25-1 and TRBJ2-5; 11 positions agree with TRBD2. V gave up 5 bases and J gave up 9 bases; unmatched junction bases: 11. Germline loops: CDR1 MGHDK, CDR2 SYGVNS. The CDR3 has 15 residues.

The chain recombines TRBV10-3 with TRBJ1-5; TRBD1 is a possible D gene (5 bases). The V end lost 1 base, the J end lost 7 bases, and 14 bases lay between the germline ends. CDR1 is ENHRY, CDR2 SYGVKD, per germline. This CDR3 comprises 15 residues. This CDR3 is CAISEYRQGGQPQHF. The CDR3 region has the DNA TGTGCCATCAGTGAGTATCGGCAGGGAGGGCAGCCCCAGCATTTT.

The rearrangement uses TRBV6-1 and TRBJ2-1; D perhaps matches TRBD2 (7 bases). This CDR3 has 14 residues. CDR1 is MNHNS and CDR2 is SASEGT in the germline V gene. Trimming stripped 5 bases from V and 8 bases from J, with 16 bases between. Here the CDR3 DNA reads TGTGCCAGCAGTAGGGGGGGCCTTGGGGATGAGCAGTTCTTC. This gives the protein CASSRGGLGDEQFF.

This clone was seen just once. V usage is TRBV18 and J usage is TRBJ2-1; 7 bases are shared with TRBD1. J lost 6 bases, V lost 4 bases, and 9 bases had no gene match. Germline-derived CDR1 and CDR2 are KGHSH and LQKENI. CDR3 length: 15 amino acids. The CDR3 DNA sequence: TGTGCCAGCTCACTATCCGGGACAGTGGGCAATGAGCAGTTCTTC. This sequence encodes CASSLSGTVGNEQFF. Drawing the rest from reference TRBV18 and TRBJ2-1, the complete variable domain is NAGVMQNPRHLVRRRGQEARLRCSPMKGHSHVYWYRQLPEEGLKFMVYLQKENIIDESGMPKERFSAEFPKEGPSILRIQQVVRGDSAAYFCASSLSGTVGNEQFFGPGTRLTVL.

The chain has TRBV27 and TRBJ2-3; 13 bases line up with TRBD2. This CDR3 is built from 15 residues. Germline loops: CDR1 MNHEY, CDR2 SMNVEV (reference sequence). The V gene end was trimmed by 4 bases and the J gene end by 5 bases; junction bases not matched to a gene: 3. The CDR3 bases are TGTGCCAGCAGTTCCTGGACTAGCGGGAGAGATACGCAGTATTTT. This gives the protein CASSSWTSGRDTQYF.

The chain has TRBV7-2 and TRBJ2-1; possible D gene TRBD2, 6 bases. CDR1 and CDR2 from the germline V gene are SGHTA and FQGNSA. Trimming pared 0 bases from V and 5 bases from J, leaving 17 bases between. The CDR3 consists of 17 residues. The CDR3 nucleotides read TGTGCCAGCAGCTTAGCGCGAATAGCTAGCGAAAACAATGAGCAGTTCTTC. This encodes CASSLARIASENNEQFF.

On this clone itself: Other DNA sequences of this sample code for an identical CDR3. V gene TRBV18 combines with J gene TRBJ2-7, with no clear D. CDR3 size: 12 residues. CDR1 and CDR2 from the germline V gene are KGHSH and LQKENI. The ends were cut back, 2 bases at V and 6 bases at J, with 8 bases in the middle. Here the CDR3 DNA reads TGTGCCAGCTCACCATTCCTTAGCGAGCAGTACTTC. Translating it yields CASSPFLSEQYF.

V is TRBV10-3 and J is TRBJ2-7, with 13 bases fitting TRBD2. V lost 1 base, J lost 7 bases, and 10 bases stayed unmatched. CDR1 and CDR2 from the germline V gene are ENHRY and SYGVKD. The CDR3 loop spans 17 amino acids. CDR3 nucleotide sequence: TGTGCCATCAGTGAGTTGCTCCCGGGACTAGCGGGGCGGGAGCAGTACTTC. As protein: CAISELLPGLAGREQYF.

The chain has TRBV20-1 and TRBJ2-7; the D gene is possibly TRBD1 (6 bases). The CDR3 runs 11 residues. Germline V CDR1 and CDR2: DFQATT, SNEGSKA (reference sequence). V shed 5 bases and J shed 6 bases, with 11 bases lying between them. This CDR3 is CSAQAGVEQYF. The CDR3 bases are TGCAGTGCTCAAGCAGGGGTCGAGCAGTACTTC.

The chain employs TRBV28 and TRBJ2-3, with TRBD2 matching over 7 bases. CDR3 length: 17 amino acids. CDR1 and CDR2 from the germline V gene are MDHEN and SYDVKM. J lost 0 bases, V lost 4 bases, and 10 bases had no gene match. CDR3 sequence: CASSWKTGTTSTDTQYF. CDR3 DNA: TGTGCCAGCAGTTGGAAGACCGGGACTACTAGCACAGATACGCAGTATTTT.

The V and J genes are TRBV28 and TRBJ2-6, with TRBD1 identical over 7 bases. Losses at the gene ends were 6 bases for V and 0 bases for J; bases not matched to a gene: 8. Germline V gene data show CDR1 as MDHEN and CDR2 as SYDVKM. This CDR3 region has 17 residues. The CDR3 DNA sequence: TGTGCCAGCAGGGGCACAGGGGCCACCTCTGGGGCCAACGTCCTGACTTTC. Protein: CASRGTGATSGANVLTF.

The genes are TRBV6-1 and TRBJ1-2; D is undetermined. Deletions cut 6 bases from V and 4 bases from J, with 18 bases between. CDR3 length equals 15 residues. The germline gives CDR1 MNHNS, CDR2 SASEGT. The CDR3 region is CASSDSSPDPYGYTF. The CDR3, as DNA: TGTGCCAGCAGCGACTCCTCTCCCGACCCCTATGGCTACACCTTC.

V gene TRBV19 combines with J gene TRBJ1-2; 9 nucleotides align to TRBD1. Trimming at V came to 7 bases and at J to 4 bases, leaving 10 bases not matched to a gene. Germline CDR1 LNHDA, CDR2 SQIVND (reference sequence). This CDR3 spans 15 amino acids. CDR3 protein: CASTIGGTGFYGYTF. The CDR3 DNA follows: TGTGCCAGTACCATAGGAGGGACAGGGTTCTATGGCTACACCTTC. Together with reference TRBV19 and TRBJ1-2, the CDR3 gives the full variable domain: DGGITQSPKYLFRKEGQNVTLSCEQNLNHDAMYWYRQDPGQGLRLIYYSQIVNDFQKGDIAEGYSVSREKKESFPLTVTSAQKNPTAFYLCASTIGGTGFYGYTFGSGTRLTVV.

This clone has only one observation. The chain combines TRBV6-5 with TRBJ1-2; TRBD1 aligns across 8 bases. The trim removed 10 bases at V and 3 bases at J, leaving 7 bases unmatched. The CDR3 totals 13 residues. Germline V lookup: CDR1 MNHEY, CDR2 SVGAGI. In DNA, the CDR3 is TGTGCCACCCGGACAGGGCTGGACTATGGCTACACCTTC. Its translation: CATRTGLDYGYTF.

The gene calls are TRBV6-5 and TRBJ1-6; tentatively, D is TRBD1 (5 bases). The germline CDR1 and CDR2 sequences are MNHEY and SVGAGI. Between the trimmed V and J ends, which lost 6 bases and 7 bases, there was a span of 16 bases. CDR3 length equals 15 residues. In nucleotides, the CDR3 is TGTGCCAGCAGCCGACGGCAGGGTGTAAATTCACCCCTCCACTTT. Its translation: CASSRRQGVNSPLHF.